Listed below are T cell receptor beta chains from one sample, sequenced in a study of human T cells and chemical hapten exposure. TCRdb ran MiXCR on the RACE reads and lists one entry per CDR3 protein. The sample has approximately 52,000 distinct CDR3 sequences, approximately 9.8% seen once. This specimen consisted of whole blood, obtained in connection with sensitization to the hapten diphenylcyclopropenone (DPC). All receptors derive from a middle-aged woman with alopecia areata. Some clones in this sample may be carry-over from other donors' samples. Both conserved end residues are part of each CDR3. D genes are given only for firm matches. Clone size appears in some rows only: once, few, many, or a class for an expanded clone.

D,V,size,J,CDR3,DNA
-,TRBV21-1,-,TRBJ2-1,CASSKVLGHSNEQFF,TGTGCCAGCAGCAAAGTCTTGGGACACTCCAATGAGCAGTTCTTC
-,TRBV20-1,many,TRBJ1-4,CSARGGTENEKLFF,TGCAGTGCTAGAGGCGGGACGGAGAATGAAAAACTGTTTTTT
TRBD2,TRBV7-2,many,TRBJ2-7,CASSSSGGVYEQYF,TGTGCCAGCAGCTCTAGCGGGGGGGTATACGAGCAGTACTTC
TRBD1,TRBV12-3/TRBV12-4,many,TRBJ2-3,CASSLAGTGRDTQYF,TGTGCCAGCAGTCTCGCCGGGACAGGGAGGGATACGCAGTATTTT
-,TRBV5-1,few,TRBJ2-3,CASSQETGRTDTQYF,TGCGCCAGCAGCCAAGAGACAGGCCGCACAGATACGCAGTATTTT
-,TRBV12-3/TRBV12-4,many,TRBJ1-1,CASSLSLRLNTEAFF,TGTGCCAGTAGTTTAAGTTTACGGTTGAACACTGAAGCTTTCTTT
-,TRBV5-1,many,TRBJ2-5,CASSRRDPQETQYF,TGCGCCAGCAGCCGCCGGGACCCCCAAGAGACCCAGTACTTC
TRBD1,TRBV3-1,-,TRBJ2-7,CASSGGLGDRAYEQYF,TGTGCCAGCAGCGGGGGCTTGGGGGACAGAGCATACGAGCAGTACTTC
-,TRBV30,-,TRBJ2-5,CAWIEAEQHQETQYF,TGTGCCTGGATCGAGGCCGAACAACACCAAGAGACCCAGTACTTC
-,TRBV7-9,few,TRBJ1-5,CASSLGGQINQPQHF,TGTGCCAGCAGCTTAGGGGGACAAATTAATCAGCCCCAGCATTTT
-,TRBV29-1,many,TRBJ1-2,CSVGWQGYGYTF,TGCAGCGTTGGCTGGCAGGGCTATGGCTACACCTTC
-,TRBV29-1,once,TRBJ2-3,CSVEGRLSATVTQYF,TGCAGCGTTGAAGGGCGACTTTCCGCCACAGTTACGCAGTATTTT
-,TRBV12-3/TRBV12-4,few,TRBJ2-1,CASSPGTLLRHEQFF,TGTGCCAGCAGTCCCGGGACACTTTTAAGGCATGAGCAGTTCTTC
-,TRBV12-3/TRBV12-4,few,TRBJ2-6,CASSPSVQGRIPGANVLTF,TGTGCCAGCAGTCCCTCAGTCCAGGGGAGGATCCCTGGGGCCAACGTCCTGACTTTC
-,TRBV20-1,few,TRBJ1-1,CSARLRLNTEAFF,TGCAGTGCTAGACTTCGACTTAACACTGAAGCTTTCTTT
TRBD2,TRBV20-1,many,TRBJ2-1,CSSKGLAAKSSYNEQFF,TGCAGTTCAAAGGGACTAGCGGCCAAAAGCTCCTACAATGAGCAGTTCTTC
-,TRBV29-1,few,TRBJ2-5,CSVSGPLGETQYF,TGCAGCGTGTCGGGACCTTTAGGAGAGACCCAGTACTTC
-,TRBV6-1,-,TRBJ2-3,CASSEMKTGSTDTQYF,TGTGCCAGCAGTGAAATGAAGACGGGTAGCACAGATACGCAGTATTTT
TRBD2,TRBV11-2,few,TRBJ2-3,CASSLEASGVVTDTQYF,TGTGCCAGCAGCTTAGAGGCTAGCGGGGTGGTCACAGATACGCAGTATTTT
TRBD1,TRBV5-4,few,TRBJ2-7,CASSRGQGGTYEQYF,TGTGCCAGCAGCCGCGGACAGGGGGGGACCTACGAGCAGTACTTC
TRBD1,TRBV7-9,-,TRBJ1-2,CASSRGSYGYTF,TGTGCCAGCTCCAGGGGGTCGTACGGCTACACCTTC
-,TRBV5-5,few,TRBJ2-5,CASSLQGQETQYF,TGTGCCAGCAGCTTACAGGGTCAAGAGACCCAGTACTTC
-,TRBV7-2,-,TRBJ2-7,CASSQTFSYEQYF,TGTGCCAGCAGCCAAACTTTTTCCTACGAGCAGTACTTC
-,TRBV29-1,-,TRBJ1-2,CSADAQGPYGYTF,TGCAGCGCCGACGCACAGGGTCCCTATGGCTACACCTTC
-,TRBV25-1,-,TRBJ1-4,CASGGGAMGEKLFF,TGTGCCAGCGGGGGCGGGGCGATGGGTGAAAAACTGTTTTTT
TRBD2,TRBV18,-,TRBJ2-7,CASSRTSGASYEQYF,TGTGCCAGCTCCCGGACTAGCGGGGCCTCCTACGAGCAGTACTTC
-,TRBV13,-,TRBJ1-1,CASSLWWLGEAFF,TGTGCCAGCAGCTTGTGGTGGCTAGGTGAAGCTTTCTTT
-,TRBV12-3/TRBV12-4,-,TRBJ2-7,CASSPNRQSYEQYF,TGTGCCAGCAGTCCGAACAGACAGTCATACGAGCAGTACTTC
-,TRBV7-2,many,TRBJ1-2,CASSLAETYGYTF,TGTGCCAGCAGCTTGGCGGAAACCTATGGCTACACCTTC
-,TRBV28,many,TRBJ1-6,CASSFRESLHF,TGTGCCAGCAGTTTTCGGGAATCCCTCCACTTT
TRBD1,TRBV29-1,few,TRBJ1-5,CSVGGQGGNQPQHF,TGCAGCGTTGGGGGACAGGGAGGCAATCAGCCCCAGCATTTT
-,TRBV3-1,medium-sized,TRBJ1-1,CASSPHGLLDTEAFF,TGTGCCAGCAGCCCTCACGGGCTCCTTGACACTGAAGCTTTCTTT
TRBD2,TRBV6-4,many,TRBJ2-1,CASSVSGGINEQFF,TGTGCCAGCAGTGTGAGCGGGGGTATCAATGAGCAGTTCTTC
-,TRBV19,few,TRBJ1-5,CASSMRQGERPQHF,TGTGCCAGTAGTATGAGGCAGGGCGAAAGGCCCCAGCATTTT
TRBD2,TRBV12-3/TRBV12-4,many,TRBJ2-7,CASRLSGGAAYEQYF,TGTGCCAGCAGACTCAGCGGGGGGGCCGCCTACGAGCAGTACTTC
-,TRBV28,-,TRBJ1-1,CASSLRQGVEAFF,TGTGCCAGCAGTTTGCGGCAGGGCGTTGAAGCTTTCTTT
TRBD2,TRBV5-5,many,TRBJ2-1,CASSLVGGYNEQFF,TGTGCCAGCAGCTTAGTCGGGGGGTACAATGAGCAGTTCTTC
-,TRBV20-1,-,TRBJ1-2,CSARLEANYGYTF,TGCAGTGCAAGGTTAGAAGCTAACTATGGCTACACCTTC
-,TRBV28,-,TRBJ1-2,CASSFGSLGGYTF,TGTGCCAGCAGTTTCGGCAGCCTTGGAGGCTACACCTTC
-,TRBV20-1,-,TRBJ1-6,CSARDLSGAYNSPLHF,TGCAGTGCTAGAGATCTCAGCGGCGCCTATAATTCACCCCTCCACTTT
TRBD2,TRBV20-1,many,TRBJ2-1,CSAPRNKTSGVLSYNEQFF,TGCAGTGCTCCACGTAACAAGACTAGCGGGGTACTTTCCTACAATGAGCAGTTCTTC
-,TRBV2,many,TRBJ2-7,CASSPETDLSYF,TGTGCCAGCAGTCCCGAGACGGACCTTTCCTACTTC
-,TRBV6-1,many,TRBJ1-1,CASSERENTEAFF,TGTGCCAGCAGTGAAAGAGAGAACACTGAAGCTTTCTTT
-,TRBV6-6,many,TRBJ1-5,CASSFLPGQDNSNQPQHF,TGTGCCAGCAGTTTTCTACCCGGACAAGATAATAGCAATCAGCCCCAGCATTTT
-,TRBV4-2,-,TRBJ2-7,CASSAVRGGEQYF,TGTGCCAGCAGCGCAGTTCGAGGGGGTGAGCAGTACTTC
-,TRBV12-3/TRBV12-4,many,TRBJ1-6,CASSFRWQGNSPLHF,TGTGCCAGCAGTTTTAGATGGCAGGGAAATTCACCCCTCCACTTT
-,TRBV2,few,TRBJ2-6,CASTYEVLRGANVLTF,TGTGCCAGCACCTATGAGGTTTTACGAGGGGCCAACGTCCTGACTTTC
-,TRBV12-3/TRBV12-4,many,TRBJ1-5,CAILTGDSNQPQHF,TGTGCCATCCTGACAGGAGATAGCAATCAGCCCCAGCATTTT
TRBD1,TRBV20-1,-,TRBJ2-1,CSAREPGTGNNEQFF,TGCAGTGCTAGAGAACCCGGGACAGGGAACAATGAGCAGTTCTTC
-,TRBV19,many,TRBJ2-2,CASSIDPPSWDTGELFF,TGTGCCAGTAGTATAGACCCCCCCAGCTGGGACACCGGGGAGCTGTTTTTT